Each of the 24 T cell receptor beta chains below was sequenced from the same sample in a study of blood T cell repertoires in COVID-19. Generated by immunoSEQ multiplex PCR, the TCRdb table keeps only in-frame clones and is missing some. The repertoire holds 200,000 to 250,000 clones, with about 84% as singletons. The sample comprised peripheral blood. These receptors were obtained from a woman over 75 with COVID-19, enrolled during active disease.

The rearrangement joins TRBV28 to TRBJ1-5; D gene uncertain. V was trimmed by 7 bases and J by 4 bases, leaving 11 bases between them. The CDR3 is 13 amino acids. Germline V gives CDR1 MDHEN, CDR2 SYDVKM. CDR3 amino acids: CASIPGTNQPQHF. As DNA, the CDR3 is TGTGCCAGCATCCCGGGAACAAATCAGCCCCAGCATTTT.

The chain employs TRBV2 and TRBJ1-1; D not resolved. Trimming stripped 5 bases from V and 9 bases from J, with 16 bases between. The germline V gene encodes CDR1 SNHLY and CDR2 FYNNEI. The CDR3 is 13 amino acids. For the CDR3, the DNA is TGTGCCAGCAGTTCCCGGGGTGTGGATCAAGCTTTCTTT. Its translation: CASSSRGVDQAFF.

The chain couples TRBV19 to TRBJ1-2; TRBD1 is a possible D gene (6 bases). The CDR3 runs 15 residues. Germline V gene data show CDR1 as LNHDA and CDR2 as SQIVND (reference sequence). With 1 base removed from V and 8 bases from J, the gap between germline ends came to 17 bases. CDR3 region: CASSIGLDRVGGYTF. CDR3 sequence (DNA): TGTGCCAGTAGTATAGGGCTGGACAGAGTGGGGGGCTACACCTTC. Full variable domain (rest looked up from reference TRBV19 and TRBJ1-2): DGGITQSPKYLFRKEGQNVTLSCEQNLNHDAMYWYRQDPGQGLRLIYYSQIVNDFQKGDIAEGYSVSREKKESFPLTVTSAQKNPTAFYLCASSIGLDRVGGYTFGSGTRLTVV.

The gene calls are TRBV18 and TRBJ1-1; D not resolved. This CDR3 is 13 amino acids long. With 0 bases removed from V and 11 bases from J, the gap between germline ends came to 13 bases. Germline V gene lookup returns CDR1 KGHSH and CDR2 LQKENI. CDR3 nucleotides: TGTGCCAGCTCACCACCCGTCCAGAGGGATGCTTTCTTT. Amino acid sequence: CASSPPVQRDAFF.

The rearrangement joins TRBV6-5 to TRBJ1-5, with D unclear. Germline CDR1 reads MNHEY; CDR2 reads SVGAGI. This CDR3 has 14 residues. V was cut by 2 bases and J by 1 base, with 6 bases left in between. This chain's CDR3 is CASSYGRSNQPQHF. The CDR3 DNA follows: TGTGCCAGCAGTTACGGCCGAAGCAATCAGCCCCAGCATTTT.

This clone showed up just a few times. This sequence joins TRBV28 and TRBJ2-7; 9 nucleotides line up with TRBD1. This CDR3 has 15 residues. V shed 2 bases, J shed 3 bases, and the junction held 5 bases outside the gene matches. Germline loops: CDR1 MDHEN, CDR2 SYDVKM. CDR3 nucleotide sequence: TGTGCCAGCAGTTTAACAGGGGGCTCTTTCTACGAGCAGTACTTC. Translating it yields CASSLTGGSFYEQYF. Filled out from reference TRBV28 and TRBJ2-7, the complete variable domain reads DVKVTQSSRYLVKRTGEKVFLECVQDMDHENMFWYRQDPGLGLRLIYFSYDVKMKEKGDIPEGYSVSREKKERFSLILESASTNQTSMYLCASSLTGGSFYEQYFGPGTRLTVT.

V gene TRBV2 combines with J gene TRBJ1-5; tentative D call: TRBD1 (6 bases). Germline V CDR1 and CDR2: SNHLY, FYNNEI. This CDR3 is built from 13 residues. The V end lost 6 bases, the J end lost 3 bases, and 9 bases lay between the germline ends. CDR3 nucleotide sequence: TGTGCCAGCAGAGGACAGACCAATCAGCCCCAGCATTTT. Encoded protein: CASRGQTNQPQHF.

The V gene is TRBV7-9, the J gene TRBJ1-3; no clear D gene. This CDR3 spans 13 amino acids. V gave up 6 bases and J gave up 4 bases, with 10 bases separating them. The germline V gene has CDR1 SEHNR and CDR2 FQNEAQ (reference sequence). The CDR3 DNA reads TGTGCCAGCAGGGCCGCGGGGGGAAACACCATATATTTT. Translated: CASRAAGGNTIYF.

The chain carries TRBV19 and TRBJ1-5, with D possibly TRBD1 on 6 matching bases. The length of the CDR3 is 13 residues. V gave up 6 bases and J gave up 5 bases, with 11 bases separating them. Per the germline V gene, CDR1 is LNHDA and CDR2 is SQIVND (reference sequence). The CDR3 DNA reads TGTGCCAGTAGCAGGGGACCCGATCAGCCCCAGCATTTT. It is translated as CASSRGPDQPQHF. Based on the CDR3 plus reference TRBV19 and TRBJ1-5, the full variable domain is DGGITQSPKYLFRKEGQNVTLSCEQNLNHDAMYWYRQDPGQGLRLIYYSQIVNDFQKGDIAEGYSVSREKKESFPLTVTSAQKNPTAFYLCASSRGPDQPQHFGDGTRLSIL.

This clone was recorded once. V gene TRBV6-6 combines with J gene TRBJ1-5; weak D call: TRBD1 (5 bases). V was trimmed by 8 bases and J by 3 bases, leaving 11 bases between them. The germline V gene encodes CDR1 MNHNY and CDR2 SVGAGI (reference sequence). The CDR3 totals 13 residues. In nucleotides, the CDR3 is TGTGCCAGCGGGGCCGCAGACAATCAGCCCCAGCATTTT. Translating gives CASGAADNQPQHF.

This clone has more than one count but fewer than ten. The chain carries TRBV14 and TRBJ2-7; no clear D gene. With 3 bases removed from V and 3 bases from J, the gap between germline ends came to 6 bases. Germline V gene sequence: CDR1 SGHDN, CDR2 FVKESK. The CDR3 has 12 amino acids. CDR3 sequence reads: CASSHFRYEQYF. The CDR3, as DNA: TGTGCCAGCAGCCACTTTCGCTACGAGCAGTACTTC.

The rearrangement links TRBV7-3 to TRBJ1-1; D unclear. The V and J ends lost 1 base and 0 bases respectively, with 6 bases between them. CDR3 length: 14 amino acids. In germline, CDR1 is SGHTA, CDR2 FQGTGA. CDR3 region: CASSLNSLNTEAFF. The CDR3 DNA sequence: TGTGCCAGCAGCTTAAACAGCCTGAACACTGAAGCTTTCTTT.

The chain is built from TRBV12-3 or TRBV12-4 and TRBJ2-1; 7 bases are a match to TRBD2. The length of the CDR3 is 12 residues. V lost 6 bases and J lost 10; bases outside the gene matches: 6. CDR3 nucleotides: TGTGCCAGCAGCACGACTAGCTGGGAGCAGTTCTTC. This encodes CASSTTSWEQFF.

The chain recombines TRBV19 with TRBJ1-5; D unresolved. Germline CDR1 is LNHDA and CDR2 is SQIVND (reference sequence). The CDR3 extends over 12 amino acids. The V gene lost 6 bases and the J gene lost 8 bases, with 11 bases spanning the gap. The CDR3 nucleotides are TGTGCCAGTAGCCTCCCCGGGGAGCCCCAGCATTTT. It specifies CASSLPGEPQHF.

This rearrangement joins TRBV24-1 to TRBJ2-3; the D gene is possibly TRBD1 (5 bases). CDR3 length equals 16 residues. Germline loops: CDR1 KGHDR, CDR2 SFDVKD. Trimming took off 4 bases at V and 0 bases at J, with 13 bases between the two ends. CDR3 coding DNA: TGTGCCACCAGTGACGCAGGGAAATTCAGCACAGATACGCAGTATTTT. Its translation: CATSDAGKFSTDTQYF.

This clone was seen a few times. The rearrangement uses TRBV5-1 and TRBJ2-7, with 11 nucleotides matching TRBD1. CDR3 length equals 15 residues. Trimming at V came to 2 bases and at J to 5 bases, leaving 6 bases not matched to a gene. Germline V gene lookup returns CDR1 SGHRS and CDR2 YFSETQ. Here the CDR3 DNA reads TGCGCCAGCAGCTTACACCGGGACAGGGGGGACGAGCAGTACTTC. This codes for CASSLHRDRGDEQYF.

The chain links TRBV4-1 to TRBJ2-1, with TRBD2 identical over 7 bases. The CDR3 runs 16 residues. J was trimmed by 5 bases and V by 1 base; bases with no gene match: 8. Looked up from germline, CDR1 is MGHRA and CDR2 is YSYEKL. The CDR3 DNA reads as TGCGCCAGCAGCCAAGGGTCCGGGAGGACCCACAATGAGCAGTTCTTC. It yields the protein CASSQGSGRTHNEQFF.

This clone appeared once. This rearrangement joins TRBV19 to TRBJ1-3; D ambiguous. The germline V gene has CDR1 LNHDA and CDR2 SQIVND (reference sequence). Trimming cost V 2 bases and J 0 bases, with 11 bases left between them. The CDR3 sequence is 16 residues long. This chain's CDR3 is CASSIWSQTSGNTIYF. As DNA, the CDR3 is TGTGCCAGTAGTATATGGAGTCAAACCTCTGGAAACACCATATATTTT. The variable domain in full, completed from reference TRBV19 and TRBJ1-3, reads DGGITQSPKYLFRKEGQNVTLSCEQNLNHDAMYWYRQDPGQGLRLIYYSQIVNDFQKGDIAEGYSVSREKKESFPLTVTSAQKNPTAFYLCASSIWSQTSGNTIYFGEGSWLTVV.

CDR3 residues: CASSLLGANVLTF. The CDR3 bases are TGTGCCAGCAGTTTGTTAGGGGCCAACGTCCTGACTTTC. The gene calls are TRBV12-3 or TRBV12-4 and TRBJ2-6; D is uncertain. Trimming cost V 3 bases and J 4 bases, with 4 bases left between them. The CDR3 covers 13 residues.

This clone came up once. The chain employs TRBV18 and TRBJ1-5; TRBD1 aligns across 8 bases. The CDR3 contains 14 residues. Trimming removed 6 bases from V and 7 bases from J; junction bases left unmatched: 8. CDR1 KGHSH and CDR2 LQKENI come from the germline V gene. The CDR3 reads CASSATGGRQPQHF. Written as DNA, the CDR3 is TGTGCCAGCTCGGCAACAGGGGGTCGACAGCCCCAGCATTTT.

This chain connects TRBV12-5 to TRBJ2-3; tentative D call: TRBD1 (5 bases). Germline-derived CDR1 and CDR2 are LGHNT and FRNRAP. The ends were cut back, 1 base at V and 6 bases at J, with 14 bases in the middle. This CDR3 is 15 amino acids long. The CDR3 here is CASGLGTGAFDTQYF. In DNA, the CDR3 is TGTGCTAGTGGTTTGGGTACAGGAGCCTTCGATACGCAGTATTTT. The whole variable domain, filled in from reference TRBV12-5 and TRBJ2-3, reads DARVTQTPRHKVTEMGQEVTMRCQPILGHNTVFWYRQTMMQGLELLAYFRNRAPLDDSGMPKDRFSAEMPDATLATLKIQPSEPRDSAVYFCASGLGTGAFDTQYFGPGTRLTVL.

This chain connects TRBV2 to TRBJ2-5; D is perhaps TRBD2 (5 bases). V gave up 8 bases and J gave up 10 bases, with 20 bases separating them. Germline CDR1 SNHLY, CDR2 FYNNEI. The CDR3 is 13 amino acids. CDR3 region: CASETPTSLGQYF. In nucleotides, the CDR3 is TGTGCCAGCGAAACTCCAACTAGTCTCGGCCAGTACTTC.

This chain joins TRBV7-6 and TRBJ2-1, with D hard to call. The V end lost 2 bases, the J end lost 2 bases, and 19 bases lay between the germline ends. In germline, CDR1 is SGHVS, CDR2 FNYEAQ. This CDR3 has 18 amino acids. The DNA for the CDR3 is TGTGCCAGCAGCTTAAGTCCTCCGACTCCCTTGACCTACAATGAGCAGTTCTTC. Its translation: CASSLSPPTPLTYNEQFF. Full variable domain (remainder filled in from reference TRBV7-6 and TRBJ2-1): GAGVSQSPRYKVTKRGQDVALRCDPISGHVSLYWYRQALGQGPEFLTYFNYEAQQDKSGLPNDRFSAERPEGSISTLTIQRTEQRDSAMYRCASSLSPPTPLTYNEQFFGPGTRLTVL.

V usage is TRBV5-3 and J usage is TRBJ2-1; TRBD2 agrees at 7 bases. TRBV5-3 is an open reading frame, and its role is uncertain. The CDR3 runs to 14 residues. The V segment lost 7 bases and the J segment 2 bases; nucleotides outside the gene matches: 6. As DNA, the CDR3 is TGTGCCAGAGGCCGGACTAGACCCTACAATGAGCAGTTCTTC. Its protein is CARGRTRPYNEQFF.